A selection of T cell receptor beta chains follows, all from one sample in a study of patients and donors after allogeneic stem cell transplantation. From the RT-PCR reads, TCRdb called clonotypes with MiXCR, one entry per CDR3 protein. The sample comprises 390,000 or so distinct CDR3 sequences, 16% of which are singletons, and 6.5% to 7.5% rests with the top ten. The sequencing input was blood, either unsorted or a sorted T cell fraction (not recorded which). Receptors were obtained from a human donor who was either an allogeneic HSCT recipient or a stem cell or donor lymphocyte infusion donor (not recorded which). It is not recorded whose cells these are; they may come from a transplant donor. Each CDR3 is given with its conserved first and last residue. The D gene is left open where the match is weak. Only part of the rows carry a size: once, few, many, or a class if the clone is expanded.

len	d_gene	j_gene	abundance	v_gene	CDR3nt	CDR3aa
13	TRBD1	TRBJ2-7	few	TRBV27	TGTGCCCGCTCCGGGACAGCCTCCTACGAGCAGTACTTC	CARSGTASYEQYF
15	TRBD2	TRBJ2-1	-	TRBV27	TGTGCCAGCAGTTTTTTAGGGGAAGGACTAGCGGGACAGTTCTTC	CASSFLGEGLAGQFF
14	TRBD1	TRBJ2-1	-	TRBV5-1	TGCGCCAGCAGCCCCCCCAGGGGGACGAATGAGCAGTTCTTC	CASSPPRGTNEQFF
14	-	TRBJ2-3	-	TRBV5-1	TGCGCCAGCAGCCCAGGGTCTGGCACAGATACGCAGTATTTT	CASSPGSGTDTQYF
15	TRBD1	TRBJ1-5	-	TRBV5-1	TGCGCCAGCAGCTTGGAGGGGGCCCGTAATCAGCCCCAGCATTTT	CASSLEGARNQPQHF
16	-	TRBJ2-2	few	TRBV5-1	TGCGCCAGCAGCTTATTTCGGGGGTCGAACACCGGGGAGCTGTTTTTT	CASSLFRGSNTGELFF
14	-	TRBJ2-5	-	TRBV11-2	TGTGCCAGCAGCTTAGTAGACTACCAAGAGACCCAGTACTTC	CASSLVDYQETQYF
10	-	TRBJ2-1	few	TRBV30	TGTGCCCTTCTGGGGGTTGAGCAGTTCTTC	CALLGVEQFF
14	-	TRBJ1-2	-	TRBV29-1	TGCAGCGTGACCTCGGGGGGGGCTAACTATGGCTACACCTTC	CSVTSGGANYGYTF
16	-	TRBJ2-1	-	TRBV3-1	TGTGCCAGCAGCCACGTCGGGCTCGCCTTTCGGGATGAGCAGTTCTTC	CASSHVGLAFRDEQFF
14	-	TRBJ2-2	-	TRBV27	TGTGCCAGCAGTTTATCCAGAAACACCGGGGAGCTGTTTTTT	CASSLSRNTGELFF
13	-	TRBJ2-1	many	TRBV20-1	TGCAGTGCCCTGATGGGAACCTACAATGAGCAGTTCTTC	CSALMGTYNEQFF
14	-	TRBJ2-3	few	TRBV12-3/TRBV12-4	TGTGCCAGCAGTTTATGGGGTATTGCAGATACGCAGTATTTT	CASSLWGIADTQYF
13	TRBD2	TRBJ2-5	few	TRBV19	TGTGCCACCGCGGGACTACTGAGTGAGACCCAGTACTTC	CATAGLLSETQYF
15	-	TRBJ2-2	many	TRBV7-8	TGTGCCAGCAGCTTATTAGGACAAAACACCGGGGAGCTGTTTTTT	CASSLLGQNTGELFF
16	-	TRBJ1-5	-	TRBV21-1	TGTGCCAGCAGCAAACTCGACTTTTATAGCAATCAGCCCCAGCATTTT	CASSKLDFYSNQPQHF
16	-	TRBJ2-7	many	TRBV4-1	TGCGCCAGCAGCCAAGATTACGGTAGTAGCTTTCCCGAGCAGTACTTC	CASSQDYGSSFPEQYF
16	-	TRBJ2-2	few	TRBV9	TGTGCCAGCAGCACCCGGACGCTTCCGAACACCGGGGAGCTGTTTTTT	CASSTRTLPNTGELFF
14	-	TRBJ2-3	-	TRBV20-1	TGCAGTGCTAGAGATCCTCCCGCCACAGATACGCAGTATTTT	CSARDPPATDTQYF
12	-	TRBJ1-5	-	TRBV6-5	TGTGCCAGCGGGCGGGGGGGCGGACCCCAGCATTTT	CASGRGGGPQHF
15	-	TRBJ2-6	many	TRBV5-1	TGCGCCAGCAGTACCTCCGTGGCGGGGGCCAACGTCCTGACTTTC	CASSTSVAGANVLTF
13	-	TRBJ2-5	-	TRBV6-2/TRBV6-3	TGTGCCAGCAAAAGCGACAGGCAAGAGACCCAGTACTTC	CASKSDRQETQYF
16	-	TRBJ2-7	-	TRBV23-1	TGCGCCAGCAGTCAATCTGGCACAGGGCTTACATACGAGCAGTACTTC	CASSQSGTGLTYEQYF
15	-	TRBJ1-4	-	TRBV2	TGTGCCAGCAGGACCTACAAGGGCACTAATGAAAAACTGTTTTTT	CASRTYKGTNEKLFF
14	-	TRBJ2-3	-	TRBV14	TGTGCCAGCAGCCGCCATCGGGGTACAGATACGCAGTATTTT	CASSRHRGTDTQYF
13	-	TRBJ1-1	-	TRBV2	TGTGCCAGCAGTGGGGAGGCCACCACTGAAGCTTTCTTT	CASSGEATTEAFF
15	TRBD1	TRBJ1-5	-	TRBV6-1	TGTGCCAGCAGCAGGGACAGGGTCAGCAATCAGCCCCAGCATTTT	CASSRDRVSNQPQHF
14	TRBD2	TRBJ2-3	few	TRBV4-2	TGTGCCAGCAGCCCAGCGGAACTAGCGGATACGCAGTATTTT	CASSPAELADTQYF
15	TRBD1	TRBJ2-3	-	TRBV3-1	TGTGCCAGCAGCCAACCTACAGGGGTGGCAGATACGCAGTATTTT	CASSQPTGVADTQYF
13	-	TRBJ2-7	few	TRBV7-3	TGTGCCAGCAGCTTAAAGGGGAACTCCGAGCAGTACTTC	CASSLKGNSEQYF
12	-	TRBJ2-3	few	TRBV5-6	TGTGCCAGCAGCTTTAGCGCAGATACGCAGTATTTT	CASSFSADTQYF
14	TRBD1	TRBJ1-1	few	TRBV7-9	TGTGCCAGCATAACCGGGACAGTGGACACTGAAGCTTTCTTT	CASITGTVDTEAFF
15	-	TRBJ1-5	-	TRBV7-2	TGTGCCAGCAGCTTAATAGGAGAGAGCAATCAGCCCCAGCATTTT	CASSLIGESNQPQHF
15	TRBD1	TRBJ2-3	-	TRBV4-1	TGCGCCAGCAGCCCCGACAGGGCTTATACAGATACGCAGTATTTT	CASSPDRAYTDTQYF
14	TRBD1	TRBJ1-2	few	TRBV6-1	TGTGCCAGCAGTCTGACAGGGGGCCTATATGGCTACACCTTC	CASSLTGGLYGYTF
14	TRBD1	TRBJ2-7	-	TRBV5-1	TGCGCCAGCAGCGCGGGGGACAGGGTCTACGAGCAGTACTTC	CASSAGDRVYEQYF
12	-	TRBJ2-7	-	TRBV29-1	TGCAGCGTTAGGGTAGAAAACTACGAGCAGTACTTC	CSVRVENYEQYF
15	-	TRBJ1-1	few	TRBV3-1	TGTGCCAGCAGCCAATCCCAGGCCTTGAACACTGAAGCTTTCTTT	CASSQSQALNTEAFF
14	TRBD2	TRBJ2-2	few	TRBV5-1	TGCGCCAGCCACGCTAGCGGGAACACCGGGGAGCTGTTTTTT	CASHASGNTGELFF
13	-	TRBJ2-3	-	TRBV7-3	TGTGCCAGCAGCTTGGCCCCCACAGATACGCAGTATTTT	CASSLAPTDTQYF
14	TRBD2	TRBJ2-3	-	TRBV7-2	TGTGCCAGCAGCTGGGCGGGGGGGACAGATACGCAGTATTTT	CASSWAGGTDTQYF
15	-	TRBJ1-6	-	TRBV5-1	TGCGCCAGCAGCCCTAACGGACAGTCCAATTCACCCCTCCACTTT	CASSPNGQSNSPLHF
12	-	TRBJ1-1	-	TRBV24-1	TGTGCCACCAGTGACTCGGACACTGAAGCTTTCTTT	CATSDSDTEAFF
15	-	TRBJ1-6	many	TRBV6-1	TGTGCCAGCAGCCGCACGAGGGGGGGCTATTCACCCCTCCACTTT	CASSRTRGGYSPLHF